This TCR beta chain was found in a study of spatial heterogeneity in lung cancer. In the study overall: Alpha-chain detections were consistently fewer than beta-chain detections among the sequences.

Many counts were recorded for this clonotype. Time point meaning: sample taken at primary tumor resection. In each case, whole RNA from tumor, nontumor lung or frozen PBMC was sequenced unsorted. The donor group consisted of around 70 patients who had untreated, early-stage non-small cell lung cancer. TCR cDNA molecules each carried a unique molecular identifier. TCRdb processed the 5' RACE reads anew with MiXCR; each CDR3 protein has one entry. The profile shows approximately 8,000 distinct CDR3 sequences, around 5% of them singletons. The sample was PBMCs, taken at surgery. This clonotype originated in a male donor with early-stage non-small cell lung cancer.

The CDR3 sequence: CASSQEGRRSSLGARDEKLFF. CDR3 DNA: TGCGCCAGCAGCCAAGAGGGGCGGCGTTCATCTTTGGGGGCGCGGGACGAAAAACTGTTTTTT. The V call is TRBV4-1, the J call TRBJ1-4, with D maybe TRBD1 (6 bases). Trimming stripped 0 bases from V and 8 bases from J, with 31 bases between. Germline V lookup: CDR1 MGHRA, CDR2 YSYEKL. This CDR3 has 21 amino acids.